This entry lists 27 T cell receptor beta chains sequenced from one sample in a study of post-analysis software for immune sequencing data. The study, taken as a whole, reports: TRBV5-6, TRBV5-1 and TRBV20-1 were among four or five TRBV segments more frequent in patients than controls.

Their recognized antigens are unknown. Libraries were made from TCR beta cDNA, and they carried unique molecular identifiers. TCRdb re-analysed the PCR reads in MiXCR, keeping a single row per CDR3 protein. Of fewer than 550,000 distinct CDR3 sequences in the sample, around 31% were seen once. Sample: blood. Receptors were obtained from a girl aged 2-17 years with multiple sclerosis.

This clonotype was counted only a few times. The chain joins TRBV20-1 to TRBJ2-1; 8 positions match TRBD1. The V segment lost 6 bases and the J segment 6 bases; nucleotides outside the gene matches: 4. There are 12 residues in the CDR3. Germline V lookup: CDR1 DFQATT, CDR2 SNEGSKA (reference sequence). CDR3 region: CSAPDRANEQFF. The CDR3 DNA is TGCAGTGCCCCGGACAGGGCCAATGAGCAGTTCTTC.

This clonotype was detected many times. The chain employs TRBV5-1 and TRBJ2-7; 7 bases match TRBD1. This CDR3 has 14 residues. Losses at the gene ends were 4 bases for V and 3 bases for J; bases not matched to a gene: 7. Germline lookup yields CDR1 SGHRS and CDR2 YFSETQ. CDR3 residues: CASSPQGSFYEQYF. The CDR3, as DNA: TGCGCCAGCAGCCCACAGGGGTCCTTCTACGAGCAGTACTTC.

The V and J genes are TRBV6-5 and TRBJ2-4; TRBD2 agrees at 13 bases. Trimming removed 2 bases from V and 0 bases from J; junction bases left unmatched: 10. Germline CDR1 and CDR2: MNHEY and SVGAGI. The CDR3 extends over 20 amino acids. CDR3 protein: CASSYPRTSGGPPAKNIQYF. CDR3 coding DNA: TGTGCCAGCAGTTACCCAAGGACTAGCGGGGGCCCACCAGCCAAAAACATTCAGTACTTC.

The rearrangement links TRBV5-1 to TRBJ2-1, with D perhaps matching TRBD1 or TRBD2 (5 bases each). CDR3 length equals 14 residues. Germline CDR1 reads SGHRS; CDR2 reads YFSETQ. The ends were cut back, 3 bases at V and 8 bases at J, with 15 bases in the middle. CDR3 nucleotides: TGCGCCAGCAGCTGGGGGACCAGTCAGGATGAGCAGTTCTTC. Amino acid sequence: CASSWGTSQDEQFF.

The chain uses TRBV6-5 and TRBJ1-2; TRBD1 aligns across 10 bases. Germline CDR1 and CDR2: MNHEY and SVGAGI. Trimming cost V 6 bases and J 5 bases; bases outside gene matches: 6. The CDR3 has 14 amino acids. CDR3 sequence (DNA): TGTGCCAGCAGGCCGGGACAGGGGATTTATGGCTACACCTTC. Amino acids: CASRPGQGIYGYTF.

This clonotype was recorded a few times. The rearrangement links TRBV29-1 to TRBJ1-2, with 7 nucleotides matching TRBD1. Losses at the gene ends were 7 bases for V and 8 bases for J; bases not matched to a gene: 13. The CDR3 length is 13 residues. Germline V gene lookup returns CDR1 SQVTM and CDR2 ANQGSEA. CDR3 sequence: CSAVRQGLFGYTF. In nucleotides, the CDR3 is TGCAGCGCCGTTCGACAGGGCCTGTTCGGCTACACCTTC.

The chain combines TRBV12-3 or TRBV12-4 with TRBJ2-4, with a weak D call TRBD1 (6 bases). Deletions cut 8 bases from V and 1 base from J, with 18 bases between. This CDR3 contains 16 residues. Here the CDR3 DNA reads TGTGCCAGCCGGGACACGGGAACGGGGGCCAAAAACATTCAGTACTTC. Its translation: CASRDTGTGAKNIQYF.

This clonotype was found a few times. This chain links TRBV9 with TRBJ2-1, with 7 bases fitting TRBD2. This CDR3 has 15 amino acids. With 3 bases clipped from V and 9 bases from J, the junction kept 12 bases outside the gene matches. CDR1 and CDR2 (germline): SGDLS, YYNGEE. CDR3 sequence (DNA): TGTGCCAGCAGCGCCCAGGGTGTGCGGGGGACTGAGCAGTTCTTC. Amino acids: CASSAQGVRGTEQFF.

CDR3 nucleotides: TGTGCCAGCAGGATGACTAGCGGGGGGGCCAATGAGCAGTTCTTC. As protein: CASRMTSGGANEQFF. J is TRBJ2-1 and V is TRBV25-1, with 14 bases fitting TRBD2. The trim removed 6 bases at V and 6 bases at J, leaving 4 bases unmatched. Germline V gene data show CDR1 as MGHDK and CDR2 as SYGVNS. The CDR3 runs to 15 residues.

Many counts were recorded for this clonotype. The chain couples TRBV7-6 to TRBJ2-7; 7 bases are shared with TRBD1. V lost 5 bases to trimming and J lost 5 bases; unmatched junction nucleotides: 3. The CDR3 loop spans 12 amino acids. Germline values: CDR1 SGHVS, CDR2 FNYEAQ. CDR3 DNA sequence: TGTGCCAGCAGCCCGGACAGGCACGAGCAGTACTTC. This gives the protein CASSPDRHEQYF.

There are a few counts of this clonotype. CDR3 sequence: CASRQGLAGWTDTQYF. The CDR3 nucleotides are TGCGCCAGTCGGCAGGGACTAGCGGGGTGGACAGATACGCAGTATTTT. The chain employs TRBV4-1 and TRBJ2-3; TRBD2 matches at 13 bases. The CDR3 totals 16 residues. The V segment lost 9 bases and the J segment 3 bases; nucleotides outside the gene matches: 9. The germline gives CDR1 MGHRA, CDR2 YSYEKL.

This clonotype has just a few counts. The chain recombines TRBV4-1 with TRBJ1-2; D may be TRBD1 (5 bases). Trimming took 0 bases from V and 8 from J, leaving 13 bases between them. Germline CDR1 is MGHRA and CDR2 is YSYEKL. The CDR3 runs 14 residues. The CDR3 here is CASSQEEGRLGYTF. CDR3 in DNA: TGCGCCAGCAGCCAAGAAGAGGGGCGTCTGGGCTACACCTTC.

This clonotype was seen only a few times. The CDR3 spells CSARDASGGTNEQFF. The CDR3 DNA reads TGCAGTGCTAGAGACGCTAGCGGGGGCACCAATGAGCAGTTCTTC. The rearrangement uses TRBV20-1 and TRBJ2-1, with 10 bases fitting TRBD2. This CDR3 has 15 amino acids. In germline, CDR1 is DFQATT, CDR2 SNEGSKA (reference sequence). V was pared by 0 bases and J by 6 bases, with 5 bases of the junction left unmatched.

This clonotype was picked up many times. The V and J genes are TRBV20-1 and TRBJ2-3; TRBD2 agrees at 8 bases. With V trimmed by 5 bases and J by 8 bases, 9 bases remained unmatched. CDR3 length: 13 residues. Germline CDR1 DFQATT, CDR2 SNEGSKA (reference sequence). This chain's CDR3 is CSADPGGSSTQYF. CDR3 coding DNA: TGCAGTGCTGACCCGGGGGGGAGTAGTACGCAGTATTTT.

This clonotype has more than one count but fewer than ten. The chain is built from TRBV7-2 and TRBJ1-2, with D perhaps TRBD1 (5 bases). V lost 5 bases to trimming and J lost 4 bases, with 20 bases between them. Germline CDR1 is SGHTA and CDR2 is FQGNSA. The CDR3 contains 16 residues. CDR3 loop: CASSEAGTDFSYGYTF. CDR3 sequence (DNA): TGTGCCAGCAGCGAGGCCGGGACGGACTTTTCCTATGGCTACACCTTC.

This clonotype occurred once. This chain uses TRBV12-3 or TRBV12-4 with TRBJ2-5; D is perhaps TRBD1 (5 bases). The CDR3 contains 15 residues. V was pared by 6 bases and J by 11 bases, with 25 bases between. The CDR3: CASSLTPGWGNEQYF. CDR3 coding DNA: TGTGCCAGCAGCCTGACCCCTGGGTGGGGCAATGAGCAGTACTTC.

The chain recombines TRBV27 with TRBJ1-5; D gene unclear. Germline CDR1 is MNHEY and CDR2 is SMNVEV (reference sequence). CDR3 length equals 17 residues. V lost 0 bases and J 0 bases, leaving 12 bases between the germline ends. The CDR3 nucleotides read TGTGCCAGCAGTTTATCAGGGTACGGCTATAGCAATCAGCCCCAGCATTTT. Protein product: CASSLSGYGYSNQPQHF.

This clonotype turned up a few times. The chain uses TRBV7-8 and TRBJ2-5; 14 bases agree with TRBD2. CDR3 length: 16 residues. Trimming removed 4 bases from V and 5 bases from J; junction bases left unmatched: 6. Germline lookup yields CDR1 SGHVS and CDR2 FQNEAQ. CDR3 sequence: CASSSRLAGGLETQYF. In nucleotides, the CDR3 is TGTGCCAGCAGCTCCAGACTAGCGGGGGGGCTTGAGACCCAGTACTTC.

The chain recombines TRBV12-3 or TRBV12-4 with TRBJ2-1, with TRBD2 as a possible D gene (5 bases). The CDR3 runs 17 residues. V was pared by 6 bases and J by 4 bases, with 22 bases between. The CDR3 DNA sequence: TGTGCCAGCAGCCGTTGGCGACTAACGGCAAATTACAATGAGCAGTTCTTC. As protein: CASSRWRLTANYNEQFF.

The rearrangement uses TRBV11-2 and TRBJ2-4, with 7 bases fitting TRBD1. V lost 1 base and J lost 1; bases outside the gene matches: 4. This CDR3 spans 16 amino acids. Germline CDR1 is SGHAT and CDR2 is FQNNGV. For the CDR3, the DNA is TGTGCCAGCAGCTTAGGACAGGGTCCGGCCAAAAACATTCAGTACTTC. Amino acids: CASSLGQGPAKNIQYF. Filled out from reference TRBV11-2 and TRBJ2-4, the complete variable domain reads EAGVAQSPRYKIIEKRQSVAFWCNPISGHATLYWYQQILGQGPKLLIQFQNNGVVDDSQLPKDRFSAERLKGVDSTLKIQPAKLEDSAVYLCASSLGQGPAKNIQYFGAGTRLSVL.

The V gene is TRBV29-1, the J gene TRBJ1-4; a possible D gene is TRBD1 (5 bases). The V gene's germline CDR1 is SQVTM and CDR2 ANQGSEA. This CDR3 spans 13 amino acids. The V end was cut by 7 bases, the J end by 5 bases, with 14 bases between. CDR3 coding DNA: TGCAGCGCCGTTCTTGGGGGAAATGAAAAACTGTTTTTT. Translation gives CSAVLGGNEKLFF. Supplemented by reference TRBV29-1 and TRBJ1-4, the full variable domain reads SAVISQKPSRDICQRGTSLTIQCQVDSQVTMMFWYRQQPGQSLTLIATANQGSEATYESGFVIDKFPISRPNLTFSTLTVSNMSPEDSSIYLCSAVLGGNEKLFFGSGTQLSVL.

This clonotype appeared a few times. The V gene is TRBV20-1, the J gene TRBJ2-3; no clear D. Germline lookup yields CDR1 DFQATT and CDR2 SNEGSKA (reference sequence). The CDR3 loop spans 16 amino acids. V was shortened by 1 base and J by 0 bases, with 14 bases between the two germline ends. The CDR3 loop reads CSARGYKFTSTDTQYF. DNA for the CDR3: TGCAGTGCTAGAGGATACAAGTTCACTAGCACAGATACGCAGTATTTT.

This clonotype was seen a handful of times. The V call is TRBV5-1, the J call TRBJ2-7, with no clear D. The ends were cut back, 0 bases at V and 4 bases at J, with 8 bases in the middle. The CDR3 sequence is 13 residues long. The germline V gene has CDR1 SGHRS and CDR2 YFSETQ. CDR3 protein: CASSLGPEYEQYF. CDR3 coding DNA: TGCGCCAGCAGCTTGGGACCCGAATACGAGCAGTACTTC. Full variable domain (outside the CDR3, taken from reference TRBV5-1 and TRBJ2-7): KAGVTQTPRYLIKTRGQQVTLSCSPISGHRSVSWYQQTPGQGLQFLFEYFSETQRNKGNFPGRFSGRQFSNSRSEMNVSTLELGDSALYLCASSLGPEYEQYFGPGTRLTVT.

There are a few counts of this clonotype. CDR3 residues: CASSLDGRRGYTF. The DNA for the CDR3 is TGTGCCAGCAGCTTAGATGGTAGGAGGGGCTACACCTTC. The chain links TRBV7-2 to TRBJ1-2, with unresolved D. This CDR3 has 13 amino acids. Germline V gene lookup returns CDR1 SGHTA and CDR2 FQGNSA. V shed 1 base and J shed 8 bases, with 11 bases lying between them.

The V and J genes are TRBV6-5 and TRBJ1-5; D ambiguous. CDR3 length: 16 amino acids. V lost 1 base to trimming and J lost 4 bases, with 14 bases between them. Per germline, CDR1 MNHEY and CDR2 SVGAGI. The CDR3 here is CASSYFGVIENQPQHF. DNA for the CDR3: TGTGCCAGCAGTTACTTCGGGGTCATAGAGAATCAGCCCCAGCATTTT.

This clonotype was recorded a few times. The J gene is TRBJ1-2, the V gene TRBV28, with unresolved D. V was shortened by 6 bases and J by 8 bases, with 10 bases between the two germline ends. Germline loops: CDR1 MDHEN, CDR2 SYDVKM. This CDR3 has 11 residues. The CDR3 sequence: CASSSTRGYTF. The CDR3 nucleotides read TGTGCCAGCAGCTCGACCCGAGGCTACACCTTC.

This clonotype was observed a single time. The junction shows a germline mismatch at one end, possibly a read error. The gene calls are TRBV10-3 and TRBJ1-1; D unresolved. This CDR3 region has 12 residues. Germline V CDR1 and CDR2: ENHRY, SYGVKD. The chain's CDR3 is CAISDPGTVAFF. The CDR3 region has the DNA TGTGCCATCAGTGACCCGGGCACTGTAGCTTTCTTT.